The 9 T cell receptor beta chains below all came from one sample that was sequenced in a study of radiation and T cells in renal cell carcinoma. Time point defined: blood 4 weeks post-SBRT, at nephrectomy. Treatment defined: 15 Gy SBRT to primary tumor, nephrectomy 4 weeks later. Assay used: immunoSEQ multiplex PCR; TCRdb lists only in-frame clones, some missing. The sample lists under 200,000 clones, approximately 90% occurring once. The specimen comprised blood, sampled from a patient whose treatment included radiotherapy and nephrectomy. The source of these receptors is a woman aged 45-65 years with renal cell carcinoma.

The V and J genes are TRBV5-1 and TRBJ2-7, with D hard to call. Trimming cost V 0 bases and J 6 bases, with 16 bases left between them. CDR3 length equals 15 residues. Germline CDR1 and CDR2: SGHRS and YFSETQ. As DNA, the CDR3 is TGCGCCAGCAGCTTGGGGGCAGGCGAGACCTTCGAGCAGTACTTC. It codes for CASSLGAGETFEQYF.

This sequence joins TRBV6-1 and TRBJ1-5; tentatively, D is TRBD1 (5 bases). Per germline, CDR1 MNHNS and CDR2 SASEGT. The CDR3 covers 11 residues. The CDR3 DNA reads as TGTGCTGCGGGGGTGACGGGCCAGCGGCATTTT. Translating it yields CAAGVTGQRHF.

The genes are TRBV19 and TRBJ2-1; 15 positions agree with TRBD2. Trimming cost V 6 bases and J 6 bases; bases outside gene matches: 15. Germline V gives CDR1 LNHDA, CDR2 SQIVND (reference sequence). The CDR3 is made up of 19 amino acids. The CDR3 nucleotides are TGTGCCAGTAGACCCATGCCGGGACTAGCGGGGGGAAATGCCAATGAGCAGTTCTTC. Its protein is CASRPMPGLAGGNANEQFF.

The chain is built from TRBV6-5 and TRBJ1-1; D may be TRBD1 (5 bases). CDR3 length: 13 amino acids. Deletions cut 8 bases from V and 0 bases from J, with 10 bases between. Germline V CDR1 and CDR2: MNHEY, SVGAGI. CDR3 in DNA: TGTGCCAGCTCCAAGGGGATGAACACTGAAGCTTTCTTT. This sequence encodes CASSKGMNTEAFF.

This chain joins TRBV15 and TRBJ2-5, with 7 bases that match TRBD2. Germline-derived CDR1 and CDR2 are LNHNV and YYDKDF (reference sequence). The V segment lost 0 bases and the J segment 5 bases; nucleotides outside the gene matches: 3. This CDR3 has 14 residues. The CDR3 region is CATSRDVLAETQYF. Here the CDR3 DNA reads TGTGCCACCAGCAGAGATGTACTAGCGGAGACCCAGTACTTC. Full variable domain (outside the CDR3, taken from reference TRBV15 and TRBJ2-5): DAMVIQNPRYQVTQFGKPVTLSCSQTLNHNVMYWYQQKSSQAPKLLFHYYDKDFNNEADTPDNFQSRRPNTSFCFLDIRSPGLGDTAMYLCATSRDVLAETQYFGPGTRLLVL.

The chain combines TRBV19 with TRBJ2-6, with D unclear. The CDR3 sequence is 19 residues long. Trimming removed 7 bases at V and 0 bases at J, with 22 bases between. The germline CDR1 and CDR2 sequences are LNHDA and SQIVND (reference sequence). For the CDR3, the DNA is TGTGCCAGTACCCGCGATCGGGCCATTCAAGGCTCTGGGGCCAACGTCCTGACTTTC. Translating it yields CASTRDRAIQGSGANVLTF.

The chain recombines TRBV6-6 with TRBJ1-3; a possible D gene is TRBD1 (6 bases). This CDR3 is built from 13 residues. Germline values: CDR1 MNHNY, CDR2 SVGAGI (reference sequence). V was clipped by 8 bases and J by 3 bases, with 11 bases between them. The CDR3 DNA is TGTGCCAGCGCGGGACAAAGTGGAAACACCATATATTTT. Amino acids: CASAGQSGNTIYF.

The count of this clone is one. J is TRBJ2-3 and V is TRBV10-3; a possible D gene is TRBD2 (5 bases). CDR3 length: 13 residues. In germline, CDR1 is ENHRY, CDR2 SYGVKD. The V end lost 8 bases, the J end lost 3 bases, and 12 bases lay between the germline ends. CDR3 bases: TGTGCCATCCGCCTAGCTGGGACAGATACGCAGTATTTT. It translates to CAIRLAGTDTQYF.

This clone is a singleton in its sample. The chain's CDR3 is CASSPNPGQGGSTF. Here the CDR3 DNA reads TGTGCCAGCTCACCGAACCCTGGACAGGGAGGATCCACCTTC. The V gene is TRBV18, the J gene TRBJ1-2; TRBD1 matches at 8 bases. CDR3 length equals 14 residues. After removal of 3 bases from V and 13 bases from J, the junction contained 13 bases not matched to a gene. Germline V gene sequence: CDR1 KGHSH, CDR2 LQKENI.